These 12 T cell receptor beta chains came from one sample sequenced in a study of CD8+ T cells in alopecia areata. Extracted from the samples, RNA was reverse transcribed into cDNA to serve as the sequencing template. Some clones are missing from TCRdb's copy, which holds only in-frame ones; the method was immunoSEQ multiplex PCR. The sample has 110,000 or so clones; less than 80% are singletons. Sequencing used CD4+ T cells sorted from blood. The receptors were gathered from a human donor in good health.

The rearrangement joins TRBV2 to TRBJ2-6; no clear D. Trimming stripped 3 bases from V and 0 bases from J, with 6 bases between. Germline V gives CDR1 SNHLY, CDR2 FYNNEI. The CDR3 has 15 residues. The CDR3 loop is CASSDSASGANVLTF. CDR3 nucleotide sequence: TGTGCCAGCAGTGATTCGGCCTCTGGGGCCAACGTCCTGACTTTC.

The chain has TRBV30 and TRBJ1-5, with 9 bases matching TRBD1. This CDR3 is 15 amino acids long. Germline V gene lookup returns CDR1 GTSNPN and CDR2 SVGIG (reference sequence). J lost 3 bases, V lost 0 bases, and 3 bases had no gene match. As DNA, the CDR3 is TGTGCCTGGAGTGTTGGGACAGGGCTCAATCAGCCCCAGCATTTT. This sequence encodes CAWSVGTGLNQPQHF.

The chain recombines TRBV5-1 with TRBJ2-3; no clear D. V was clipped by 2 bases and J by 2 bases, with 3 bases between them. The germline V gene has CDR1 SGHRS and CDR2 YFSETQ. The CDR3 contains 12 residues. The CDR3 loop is CASSFFTDTQYF. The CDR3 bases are TGCGCCAGCAGCTTTTTCACAGATACGCAGTATTTT.

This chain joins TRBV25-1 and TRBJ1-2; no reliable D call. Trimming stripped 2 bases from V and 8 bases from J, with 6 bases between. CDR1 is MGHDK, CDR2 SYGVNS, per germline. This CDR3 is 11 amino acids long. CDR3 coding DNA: TGTGCCAGCAGTGAAGGGGTCGGCTACACCTTC. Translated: CASSEGVGYTF.

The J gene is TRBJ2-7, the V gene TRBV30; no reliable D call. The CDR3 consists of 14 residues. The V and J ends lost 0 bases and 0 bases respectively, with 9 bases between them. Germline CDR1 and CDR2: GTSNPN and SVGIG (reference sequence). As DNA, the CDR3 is TGTGCCTGGAGTGTATTCCCTGGCTCCTACGAGCAGTACTTC. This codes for CAWSVFPGSYEQYF.

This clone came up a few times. The CDR3 here is CTSSFLDSPECPLHF. DNA for the CDR3: TGCACCAGCAGCTTTTTGGACAGCCCAGAATGTCCCCTCCACTTT. The genes are TRBV1 and TRBJ1-6; the listed D gene, TRBD1, was not tested against the DNA. TRBV1 corresponds to a pseudogene. This CDR3 has 15 amino acids.

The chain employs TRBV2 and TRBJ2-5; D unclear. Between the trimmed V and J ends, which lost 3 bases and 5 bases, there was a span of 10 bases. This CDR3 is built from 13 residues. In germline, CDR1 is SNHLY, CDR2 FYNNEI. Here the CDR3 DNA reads TGTGCCAGCAGTGAGAGAGCTCTGGAGACCCAGTACTTC. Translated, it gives CASSERALETQYF. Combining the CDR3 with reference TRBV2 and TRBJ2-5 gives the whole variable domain EPEVTQTPSHQVTQMGQEVILRCVPISNHLYFYWYRQILGQKVEFLVSFYNNEISEKSEIFDDQFSVERPDGSNFTLKIRSTKLEDSAMYFCASSERALETQYFGPGTRLLVL.

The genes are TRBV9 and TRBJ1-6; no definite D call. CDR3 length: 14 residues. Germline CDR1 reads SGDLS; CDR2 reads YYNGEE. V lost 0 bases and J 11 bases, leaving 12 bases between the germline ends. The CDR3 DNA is TGTGCCAGCAGCGTAGCTCCCCAGGTTCCACCCCTCCACTTT. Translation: CASSVAPQVPPLHF.

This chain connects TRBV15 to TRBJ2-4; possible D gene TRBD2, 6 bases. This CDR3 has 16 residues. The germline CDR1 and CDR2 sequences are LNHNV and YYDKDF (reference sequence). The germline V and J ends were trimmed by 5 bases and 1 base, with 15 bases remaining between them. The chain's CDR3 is CATSPGGGGAKNIQYF. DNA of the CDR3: TGTGCCACCAGCCCTGGAGGTGGAGGGGCCAAAAACATTCAGTACTTC.

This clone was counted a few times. This chain's CDR3 is CASSQAGSGNTIYF. CDR3 bases: TGTGCCAGCAGCCAAGCGGGGTCTGGAAACACCATATATTTT. The chain has TRBV16 and TRBJ1-3; D is undetermined. CDR3 length: 14 amino acids. V dropped 2 bases and J dropped 1 base, with 6 bases sitting between them. Germline-derived CDR1 and CDR2 are KGHSY and FQNENV.

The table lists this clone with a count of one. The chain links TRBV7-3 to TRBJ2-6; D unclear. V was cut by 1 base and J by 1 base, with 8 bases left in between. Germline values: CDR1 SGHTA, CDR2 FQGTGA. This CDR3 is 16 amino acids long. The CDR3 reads CASSLNGRSGANVLTF. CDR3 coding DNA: TGTGCCAGCAGCTTAAACGGAAGGTCTGGGGCCAACGTCCTGACTTTC.

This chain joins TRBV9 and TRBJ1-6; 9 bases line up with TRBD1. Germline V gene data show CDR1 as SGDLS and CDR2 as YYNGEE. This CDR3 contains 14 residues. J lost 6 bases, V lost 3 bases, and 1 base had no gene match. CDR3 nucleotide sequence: TGTGCCAGCAGCGCGACAGGGGGTAATTCACCCCTCCACTTT. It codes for CASSATGGNSPLHF.